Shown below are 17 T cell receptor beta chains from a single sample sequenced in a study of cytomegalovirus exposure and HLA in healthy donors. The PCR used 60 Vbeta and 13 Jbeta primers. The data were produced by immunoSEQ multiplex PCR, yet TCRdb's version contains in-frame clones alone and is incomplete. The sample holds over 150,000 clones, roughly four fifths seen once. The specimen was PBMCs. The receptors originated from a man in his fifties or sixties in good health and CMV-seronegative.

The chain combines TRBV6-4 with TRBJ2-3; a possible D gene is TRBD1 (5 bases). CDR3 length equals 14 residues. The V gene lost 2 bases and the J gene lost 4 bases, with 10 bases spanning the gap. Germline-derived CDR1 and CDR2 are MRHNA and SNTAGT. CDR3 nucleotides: TGTGCCAGCAGTGACCAATCAGGGTCAGATACGCAGTATTTT. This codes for CASSDQSGSDTQYF.

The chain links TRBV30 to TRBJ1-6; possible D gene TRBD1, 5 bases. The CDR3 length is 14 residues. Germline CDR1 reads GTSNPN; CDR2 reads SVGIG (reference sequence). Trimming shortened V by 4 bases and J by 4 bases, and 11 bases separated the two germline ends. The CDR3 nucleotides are TGTGCCTGGATGGGGGGGTTTTATAATTCACCCCTCCACTTT. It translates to CAWMGGFYNSPLHF. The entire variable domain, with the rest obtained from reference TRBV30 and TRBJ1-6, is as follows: SQTIHQWPATLVQPVGSPLSLECTVEGTSNPNLYWYRQAAGRGLQLLFYSVGIGQISSEVPQNLSASRPQDRQFILSSKKLLLSDSGFYLCAWMGGFYNSPLHFGNGTRLTVT.

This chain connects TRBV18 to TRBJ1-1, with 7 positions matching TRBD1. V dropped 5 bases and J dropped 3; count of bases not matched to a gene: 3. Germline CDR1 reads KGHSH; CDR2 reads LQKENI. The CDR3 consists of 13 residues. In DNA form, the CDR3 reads TGTGCCAGCTCAGGTCAGGGGGACACTGAAGCTTTCTTT. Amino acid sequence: CASSGQGDTEAFF.

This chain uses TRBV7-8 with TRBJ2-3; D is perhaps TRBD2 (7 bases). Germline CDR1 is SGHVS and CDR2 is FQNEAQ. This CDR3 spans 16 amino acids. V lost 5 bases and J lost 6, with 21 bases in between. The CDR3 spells CASSAGTGGQVDTQYF. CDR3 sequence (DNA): TGTGCCAGCAGCGCGGGGACGGGGGGACAAGTGGATACGCAGTATTTT.

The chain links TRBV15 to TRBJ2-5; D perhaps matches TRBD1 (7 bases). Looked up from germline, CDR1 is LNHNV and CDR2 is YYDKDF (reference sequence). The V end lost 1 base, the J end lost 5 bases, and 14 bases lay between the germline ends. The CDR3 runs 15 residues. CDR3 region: CATSRGSAGGETQYF. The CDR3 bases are TGTGCCACCAGCAGAGGATCAGCAGGGGGGGAGACCCAGTACTTC.

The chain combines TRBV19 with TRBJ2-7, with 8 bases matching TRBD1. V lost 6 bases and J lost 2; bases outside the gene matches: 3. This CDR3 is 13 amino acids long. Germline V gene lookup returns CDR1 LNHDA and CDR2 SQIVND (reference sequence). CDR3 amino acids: CASRSGQAYEQYF. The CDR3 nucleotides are TGTGCCAGTAGATCGGGACAGGCCTACGAGCAGTACTTC. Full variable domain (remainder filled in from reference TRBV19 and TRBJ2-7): DGGITQSPKYLFRKEGQNVTLSCEQNLNHDAMYWYRQDPGQGLRLIYYSQIVNDFQKGDIAEGYSVSREKKESFPLTVTSAQKNPTAFYLCASRSGQAYEQYFGPGTRLTVT.

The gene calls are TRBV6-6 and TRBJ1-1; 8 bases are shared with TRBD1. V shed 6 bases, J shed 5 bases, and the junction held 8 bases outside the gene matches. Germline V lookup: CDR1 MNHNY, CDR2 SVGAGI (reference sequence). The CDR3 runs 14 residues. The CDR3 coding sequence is TGTGCCAGCAGGAACACAGGGGGGGTAACTGAAGCTTTCTTT. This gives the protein CASRNTGGVTEAFF.

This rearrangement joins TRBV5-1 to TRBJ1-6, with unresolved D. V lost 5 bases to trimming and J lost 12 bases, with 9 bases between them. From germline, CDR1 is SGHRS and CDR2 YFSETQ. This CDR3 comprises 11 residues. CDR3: CASSLSGPLHF. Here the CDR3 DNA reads TGCGCCAGCAGTCTCTCGGGACCCCTCCACTTT.

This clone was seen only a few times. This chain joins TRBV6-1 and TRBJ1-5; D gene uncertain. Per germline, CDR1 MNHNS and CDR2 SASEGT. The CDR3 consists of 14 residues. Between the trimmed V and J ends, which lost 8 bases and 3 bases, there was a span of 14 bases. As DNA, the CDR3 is TGTGCCAGCTACGAAGTCGGGAACAATCAGCCCCAGCATTTT. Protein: CASYEVGNNQPQHF.

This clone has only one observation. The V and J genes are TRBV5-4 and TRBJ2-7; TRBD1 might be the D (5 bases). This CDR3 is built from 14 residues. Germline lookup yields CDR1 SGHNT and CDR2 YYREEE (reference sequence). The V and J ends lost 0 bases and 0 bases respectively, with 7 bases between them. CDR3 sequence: CASSLGQFSYEQYF. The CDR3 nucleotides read TGTGCCAGCAGCTTGGGACAGTTCTCCTACGAGCAGTACTTC.

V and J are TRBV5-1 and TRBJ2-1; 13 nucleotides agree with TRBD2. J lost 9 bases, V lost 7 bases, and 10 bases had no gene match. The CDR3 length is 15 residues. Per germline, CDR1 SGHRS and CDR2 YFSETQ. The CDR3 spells CASQVGTSGTGEQFF. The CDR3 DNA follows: TGCGCCAGCCAGGTAGGGACTAGCGGGACCGGTGAGCAGTTCTTC.

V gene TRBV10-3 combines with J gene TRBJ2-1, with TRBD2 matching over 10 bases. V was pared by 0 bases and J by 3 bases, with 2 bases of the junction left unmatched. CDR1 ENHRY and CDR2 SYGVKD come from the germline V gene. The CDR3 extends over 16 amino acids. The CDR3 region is CAISESASGSYNEQFF. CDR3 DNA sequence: TGTGCCATCAGTGAGTCGGCTAGCGGGAGCTACAATGAGCAGTTCTTC.

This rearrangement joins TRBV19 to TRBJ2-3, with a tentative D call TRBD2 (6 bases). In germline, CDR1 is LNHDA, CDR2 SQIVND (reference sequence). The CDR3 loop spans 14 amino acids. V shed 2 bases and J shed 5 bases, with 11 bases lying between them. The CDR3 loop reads CASSIIGGIDTQYF. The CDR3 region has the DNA TGTGCCAGTAGTATAATAGGCGGGATAGATACGCAGTATTTT.

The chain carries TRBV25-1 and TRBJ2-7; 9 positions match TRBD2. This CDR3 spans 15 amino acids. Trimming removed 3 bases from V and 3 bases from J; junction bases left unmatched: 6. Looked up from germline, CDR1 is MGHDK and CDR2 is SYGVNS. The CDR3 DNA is TGTGCCAGCAGTGATGGACTAGCGTACCTCTACGAGCAGTACTTC. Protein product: CASSDGLAYLYEQYF.

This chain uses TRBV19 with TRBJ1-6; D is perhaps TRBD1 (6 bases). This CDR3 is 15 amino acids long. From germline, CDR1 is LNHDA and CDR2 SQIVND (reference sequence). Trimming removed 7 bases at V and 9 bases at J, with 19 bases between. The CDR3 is CASNQQGGPFSPLHF. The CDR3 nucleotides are TGTGCCAGTAACCAACAGGGAGGGCCTTTTTCACCCCTCCACTTT. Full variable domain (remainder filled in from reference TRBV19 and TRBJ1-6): DGGITQSPKYLFRKEGQNVTLSCEQNLNHDAMYWYRQDPGQGLRLIYYSQIVNDFQKGDIAEGYSVSREKKESFPLTVTSAQKNPTAFYLCASNQQGGPFSPLHFGNGTRLTVT.

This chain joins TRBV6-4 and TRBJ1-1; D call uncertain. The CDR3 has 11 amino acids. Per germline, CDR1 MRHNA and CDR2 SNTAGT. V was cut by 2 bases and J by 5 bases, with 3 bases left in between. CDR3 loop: CASSDPTEAFF. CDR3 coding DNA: TGTGCCAGCAGTGACCCGACTGAAGCTTTCTTT.

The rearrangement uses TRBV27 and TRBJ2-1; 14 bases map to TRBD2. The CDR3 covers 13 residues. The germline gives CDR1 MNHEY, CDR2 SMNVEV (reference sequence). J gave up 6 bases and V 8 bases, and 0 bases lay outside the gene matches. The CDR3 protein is CASGLAGGNEQFF. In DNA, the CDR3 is TGTGCCAGCGGACTAGCGGGAGGCAATGAGCAGTTCTTC.